Sequencing of this TCR beta chain was carried out in a study of T-cell memory formation after mild COVID-19 (dated by TCRdb to about 2021). Describing the broader study: TCR sequence clusters from the two donors were found to be largely donor specific. Two young, previously healthy adult volunteers, one female and one male, were included in the cohort. In a couple of donors, T-cell clones that expanded and contracted after mild COVID-19 were tracked by sequencing TCRalpha and TCRbeta repertoires over time.

What the study reported, not specific to this receptor: The study covered only a couple of mild cases, and larger cohorts including severe cases with pre-infection samples were considered necessary. From day 15 to 85, contracting clones showed balanced CD4/CD8 phenotypes, whereas a second wave of clones that expanded from day 15 to 37 leaned towards CD4+. The detection of some responding clones in pre-infection memory suggests that pre-existing cross-reactive memory T cells joined the SARS-CoV-2 response. Whether the second-wave clones peaking on day 37 were SARS-CoV-2 specific was not confirmed. Contracting CD4+ clones appeared mostly in the CM and EM memory subsets, whereas CD8+ clones were enriched in EMRA.

Ficoll-Paque density gradient centrifugation was the method used to isolate PBMCs. Sequencing took place on an Illumina NovaSeq 6000. TCRalpha and TCRbeta cDNA libraries were built by 5'RACE with constant-segment primers, adding sample barcodes and unique molecular identifiers. RNA was extracted from every sample with Trizol reagent. Library amplification was performed in two PCR steps, and a second sample barcode and Illumina TruSeq adapters were introduced in the second step. Libraries were sequenced on an Illumina NovaSeq with 2 x 150 bp paired-end reads. For the original study's pipeline: The reads were demultiplexed and collapsed into UMI-guided consensus sequences using migec v1.2.7. With mixcr v2.1.11, UMI consensuses were aligned to TRA and TRB V and J templates and assembled into clonotypes. A clonotype was counted as expanded or contracted only when both edgeR and NoisET called the clonotype significant, with the noise models trained on biological replicates. edgeR calls used a false discovery rate-adjusted p below 0.01 and a log2 fold-change threshold of 1. As an exploratory analysis of dynamics, max-normalized trajectories of the 1000 most abundant clonotypes were examined with PCA combined with hierarchical clustering. The CD4 or CD8 phenotype of responding clones was assigned using the separately sequenced CD4+ and CD8+ repertoires. TCRdb cleaned the public reads at Q25 with fastp, built clones with MiXCR and kept in-frame beta chains. Rows with one shared CDR3 protein collapse into an entry with the most common genes and DNA. Clone size and V and J calls follow TCRdb, not the original study. The sample table shows around 400,000 distinct CDR3 sequences, and more than 20% are seen once. The leading ten clones occupy around 9.5% of the sample.

To note about this clonotype: The antigen it binds to is not known. No much larger clonotype is one base removed from it; base qualities were not supplied.

The TCR comes from an adult woman who had mild COVID-19 (a few samples of this study predate the infection). The sample titles of this study are shuffled in the database, so cell type and time point are left out; the donor was told from shared clones. Specimen: PBMCs or a T cell subset sorted from them (not recorded which).

The CDR3 protein sequence reads: CSAREYTSTDTQYF. The nucleotide sequence reads TGCAGTGCTAGAGAGTACACTAGCACAGATACGCAGTATTTT. The sequence links TRBV20-1 to TRBJ2-3; there is no confident call for the D gene. CDR1 and CDR2 are drawn from the germline V gene (reference sequence): DFQATT, SNEGSKA. Its CDR3 holds 14 amino acids, cysteine through phenylalanine. Only the CDR3 DNA is retained, 42 bases long and in frame from the first base. Trimming at the junction amounts to 0 bases on V and 0 bases on J, and the germline ends lie 7 bases apart.